What follows are 11 T cell receptor beta chains derived from one specimen sequenced in a study of high-grade serous ovarian cancer treatment subgroups. Tumor tissue was taken before any definitive surgery or chemotherapy was given. Data came from immunoSEQ multiplex PCR; TCRdb stores just in-frame clones and leaves some out. The table has thousands of clones, 66% seen once. Input material: tumor tissue. The receptors derive from a human donor with high-grade serous ovarian cancer.

The CDR3 DNA reads as TGCGCCAGCAGCTTGGCAATAGGGAGCTCCTACGAGCAGTACTTC. Residues: CASSLAIGSSYEQYF. V gene TRBV5-1 combines with J gene TRBJ2-5; possibly TRBD2 for D (5 bases). The J call may be faulty, since TRBJ2-7 better matches the DNA end. The germline CDR1 and CDR2 sequences are SGHRS and YFSETQ. CDR3 length: 15 residues.

The rearrangement uses TRBV2 and TRBJ1-6; D remains unclear. V was pared by 4 bases and J by 7 bases, with 11 bases between. CDR1 is SNHLY and CDR2 is FYNNEI in the germline V gene. The CDR3 loop spans 14 amino acids. The CDR3 DNA sequence: TGTGCCAGCAGTGGCACAGCAGTAAATTCACCCCTCCACTTT. It translates to CASSGTAVNSPLHF.

V gene TRBV7-9 combines with J gene TRBJ2-3; no clear D. This CDR3 is built from 12 residues. Trimming took off 6 bases at V and 6 bases at J, with 10 bases between the two ends. CDR1 SEHNR and CDR2 FQNEAQ come from the germline V gene (reference sequence). As DNA, the CDR3 is TGTGCCAGCAGACCTAGACGGGATACGCAGTATTTT. It yields the protein CASRPRRDTQYF.

The V and J genes are TRBV6-1 and TRBJ2-1; weak D call: TRBD1 (5 bases). Trimming cost V 1 base and J 7 bases, with 8 bases left between them. The CDR3 runs to 13 residues. Per germline, CDR1 MNHNS and CDR2 SASEGT. The CDR3: CASSEVGVNEQFF. CDR3 sequence (DNA): TGTGCCAGCAGTGAAGTAGGGGTAAATGAGCAGTTCTTC.

V usage is TRBV15 and J usage is TRBJ1-2, with D perhaps matching TRBD1 (5 bases). This CDR3 is 14 amino acids long. CDR1 and CDR2 (germline): LNHNV, YYDKDF (reference sequence). Trimming removed 3 bases from V and 9 bases from J, with 17 bases in between. In DNA form, the CDR3 reads TGTGCCACCAGCAGGACGTGGGACCTTGGACGCTACACCTTC. This gives the protein CATSRTWDLGRYTF.

The chain carries TRBV13 and TRBJ2-7, with 8 bases lining up with TRBD1. Unmatched junction bases numbered 4, after V lost 6 bases and J lost 0 bases. The germline V gene has CDR1 PRHDT and CDR2 FYEKMQ (reference sequence). This CDR3 spans 14 amino acids. CDR3 DNA sequence: TGTGCCAGCAGAGGACAGGGATACTCCTACGAGCAGTACTTC. Its protein is CASRGQGYSYEQYF.

This clone was seen more than once but under ten times. The chain employs TRBV4-2 and TRBJ1-2; no definite D call. V gave up 0 bases and J gave up 1 base, with 9 bases separating them. CDR1 is LGHNA, CDR2 YNFKEQ, per germline. This CDR3 region has 15 residues. The CDR3 DNA reads as TGTGCCAGCAGCCAAGATCCTGCGGATAACTATGGCTACACCTTC. Amino acids: CASSQDPADNYGYTF.

The gene calls are TRBV4-1 and TRBJ2-7, with D perhaps TRBD2 (6 bases). CDR1 MGHRA and CDR2 YSYEKL come from the germline V gene. The CDR3 has 13 amino acids. Trimming left V 8 bases short and J 6 bases short, with 17 bases between. CDR3 amino acids: CASANPAAGEQYF. In DNA, the CDR3 is TGCGCCAGCGCCAACCCGGCAGCGGGCGAGCAGTACTTC.

This chain joins TRBV10-3 and TRBJ2-1, with 7 bases matching TRBD2. The J segment lost 4 bases and the V segment lost 10 bases, leaving 10 bases of the junction unmatched. Germline CDR1 ENHRY, CDR2 SYGVKD. The CDR3 length is 14 residues. The DNA of the CDR3 is TGTGCCACCGATTCCAGCGGGGCTTACAATGAGCAGTTCTTC. This encodes CATDSSGAYNEQFF.

The chain employs TRBV28 and TRBJ2-1; 10 nucleotides match TRBD1. J lost 3 bases, V lost 6 bases, and 5 bases had no gene match. The CDR3 is made up of 15 amino acids. Germline CDR1 reads MDHEN; CDR2 reads SYDVKM. The CDR3 sequence: CASRIRDRGYNEQFF. CDR3 nucleotides: TGTGCCAGCAGGATCCGGGACAGGGGCTACAATGAGCAGTTCTTC.

The V and J genes are TRBV6-5 and TRBJ2-1; 9 nucleotides agree with TRBD2. There are 14 residues in the CDR3. Germline CDR1 and CDR2: MNHEY and SVGAGI. Trimming took 2 bases from V and 8 from J; bases not matched to a gene: 4. For the CDR3, the DNA is TGTGCCAGCAGTTACAAGGCGGGGGGGGATGAGCAGTTCTTC. It translates to CASSYKAGGDEQFF.